The sample holds many counts of the clone carrying this T cell receptor beta chain. Antigen unknown. In germline, CDR1 is SQVTM, CDR2 ANQGSEA. The length of the CDR3 is 14 residues. V was cut by 5 bases and J by 0 bases, with 11 bases left in between. RNA transcripts yielded amplified TCR beta CDR3 regions. The HTBI primer set served for first-round RT-PCR of the TCR CDR3. TCRdb re-analysed the multiplex PCR reads in MiXCR, keeping a single row per CDR3 protein. The sample lists roughly 350,000 distinct CDR3 sequences, approximately 15% seen once, with about 37% in the top ten. This sample is part of a study of T cells in Graves' hyperthyroidism and ophthalmopathy. Notes on the study in general: Ophthalmopathy, which appeared later, was predicted by the model a median 6.5 months before onset. Ophthalmopathy and stable hyperthyroidism were separated by a 13 V-J model.

Material: blood. This clonotype was sampled from a woman in her thirties or forties with Graves' ophthalmopathy. The chain employs TRBV29-1 and TRBJ1-5, with a possible D match to TRBD1 (5 bases). The CDR3 DNA reads as TGCAGCGTTAGTGTAGGGGATAGCAATCAGCCCCAGCATTTT. It specifies CSVSVGDSNQPQHF.